One sample yielded the 24 T cell receptor beta chains listed below, sequenced in a study of blood T cell dynamics during melanoma immunotherapy. Repertoires were generated with immunoSEQ multiplex PCR, while TCRdb's copy carries only in-frame clones and drops some. The profile shows 15,000 to 20,000 clones, approximately 89% of them singletons. Time point indicated: pre-treatment baseline. Sequenced material: blood, taken from a patient treated with checkpoint blockade. The receptors here all came from a human donor with melanoma.

The table lists this clone with a few counts. The CDR3 region is CASSIRGQGATYEQYF. The CDR3 DNA follows: TGTGCCAGTAGTATCCGGGGACAGGGGGCCACCTACGAGCAGTACTTC. The rearrangement joins TRBV19 to TRBJ2-7; TRBD1 matches at 12 bases. In germline, CDR1 is LNHDA, CDR2 SQIVND (reference sequence). The CDR3 has 16 amino acids. V lost 3 bases, J lost 2 bases, and 5 bases stayed unmatched. Full variable domain (outside the CDR3, taken from reference TRBV19 and TRBJ2-7): DGGITQSPKYLFRKEGQNVTLSCEQNLNHDAMYWYRQDPGQGLRLIYYSQIVNDFQKGDIAEGYSVSREKKESFPLTVTSAQKNPTAFYLCASSIRGQGATYEQYFGPGTRLTVT.

This sequence joins TRBV29-1 and TRBJ1-2, with unresolved D. The V and J ends lost 4 bases and 8 bases respectively, with 11 bases between them. The germline gives CDR1 SQVTM, CDR2 ANQGSEA. The CDR3 has 11 residues. Here the CDR3 reads CSVGRGEGYTF. The DNA for the CDR3 is TGCAGCGTTGGCCGGGGAGAGGGCTACACCTTC.

This sequence joins TRBV6-6 and TRBJ1-2, with 7 bases matching TRBD1. The CDR3 contains 13 residues. With 6 bases clipped from V and 5 bases from J, the junction kept 6 bases outside the gene matches. CDR1 and CDR2 (germline): MNHNY, SVGAGI (reference sequence). The CDR3 reads CASRPDRDYGYTF. The DNA of the CDR3 is TGTGCCAGCAGACCCGACAGGGATTATGGCTACACCTTC.

V is TRBV30 and J is TRBJ1-4; unclear D gene. This CDR3 region has 16 residues. CDR1 is GTSNPN and CDR2 is SVGIG in the germline V gene (reference sequence). V lost 0 bases and J lost 5, with 16 bases in between. The CDR3 region is CAWSVPRKDPNEKLFF. Written as DNA, the CDR3 is TGTGCCTGGAGTGTCCCCAGAAAAGACCCAAATGAAAAACTGTTTTTT.

The V call is TRBV11-1, the J call TRBJ2-1; 10 nucleotides align to TRBD2. V lost 1 base and J lost 8; bases outside the gene matches: 5. Germline-derived CDR1 and CDR2 are SGHAT and FQDESV (reference sequence). This CDR3 comprises 15 residues. DNA of the CDR3: TGTGCCAGCAGCTTAGAGGCTAGCGGGGGTTATGAGCAGTTCTTC. Residues: CASSLEASGGYEQFF.

The chain couples TRBV4-3 to TRBJ2-1, with 9 bases identical to TRBD1. Germline assignment: CDR1 LGHNA and CDR2 YSLEER. Trimming took 0 bases from V and 2 from J; bases not matched to a gene: 2. The CDR3 length is 16 residues. The CDR3 nucleotides are TGCGCCAGCAGCCAAGAAGGGGACAGGGCCTACAATGAGCAGTTCTTC. Translated, it gives CASSQEGDRAYNEQFF.

The table lists this clone with a count of one. The V gene is TRBV27, the J gene TRBJ1-1, with a tentative D call TRBD1 (5 bases). The V end lost 5 bases, the J end lost 5 bases, and 24 bases lay between the germline ends. Germline CDR1 is MNHEY and CDR2 is SMNVEV (reference sequence). This CDR3 contains 17 residues. In nucleotides, the CDR3 is TGTGCCAGCAGTCGAAAATCATGGGGCAGGGATTCTACTGAAGCTTTCTTT. Amino acid sequence: CASSRKSWGRDSTEAFF.

The V gene is TRBV11-2, the J gene TRBJ1-4; the match to TRBD1 covers 8 bases. Germline-derived CDR1 and CDR2 are SGHAT and FQNNGV. CDR3 length: 14 residues. V trimming: 4 bases; J trimming: 8 bases; junction bases outside the gene matches: 6. Here the CDR3 reads CASSWTGLREKLFF. In DNA, the CDR3 is TGTGCCAGCAGCTGGACAGGGTTACGCGAAAAACTGTTTTTT.

This chain joins TRBV19 and TRBJ2-1, with TRBD2 identical over 10 bases. Germline CDR1 reads LNHDA; CDR2 reads SQIVND (reference sequence). Trimming took 6 bases from V and 4 from J; bases not matched to a gene: 9. CDR3 size: 16 residues. CDR3 DNA: TGTGCCAGTAGACCGATAGCGGGGGGTCAATACAATGAGCAGTTCTTC. Residues: CASRPIAGGQYNEQFF. The variable domain in full, completed from reference TRBV19 and TRBJ2-1, reads DGGITQSPKYLFRKEGQNVTLSCEQNLNHDAMYWYRQDPGQGLRLIYYSQIVNDFQKGDIAEGYSVSREKKESFPLTVTSAQKNPTAFYLCASRPIAGGQYNEQFFGPGTRLTVL.

In its sample, this clone was seen once. This chain uses TRBV19 with TRBJ2-1; 11 nucleotides line up with TRBD2. The CDR3 covers 16 residues. V was pared by 4 bases and J by 9 bases, with 11 bases of the junction left unmatched. Germline V gene lookup returns CDR1 LNHDA and CDR2 SQIVND (reference sequence). In DNA, the CDR3 is TGTGCCAGTAGTAAAATAGCGGGAGGGCCCGCGGTTGAGCAGTTCTTC. It codes for CASSKIAGGPAVEQFF.

The rearrangement joins TRBV2 to TRBJ1-2, with a tentative D call TRBD1 (5 bases). The CDR3 sequence is 13 residues long. V was cut by 3 bases and J by 9 bases, with 14 bases left in between. Per germline, CDR1 SNHLY and CDR2 FYNNEI. The CDR3, as DNA: TGTGCCAGCAGTGAGAGGCAGGGCTCGAGCTACACCTTC. Translating it yields CASSERQGSSYTF.

The V and J genes are TRBV27 and TRBJ1-4; TRBD1 might be the D (5 bases). The CDR3 length is 16 residues. The germline CDR1 and CDR2 sequences are MNHEY and SMNVEV (reference sequence). The germline V and J ends were trimmed by 10 bases and 3 bases, with 21 bases remaining between them. The CDR3 sequence is CATSRGGQGANEKLFF. The DNA for the CDR3 is TGTGCCACCTCTAGGGGCGGTCAAGGCGCTAATGAAAAACTGTTTTTT.

CDR3 residues: CASSKAGTGFNEQFF. As DNA, the CDR3 is TGTGCCAGCAGCAAGGCCGGGACAGGGTTCAATGAGCAGTTCTTC. The rearrangement joins TRBV7-3 to TRBJ2-1; 9 bases match TRBD1. The V segment lost 5 bases and the J segment 6 bases; nucleotides outside the gene matches: 8. Germline CDR1 and CDR2: SGHTA and FQGTGA. This CDR3 is 15 amino acids long. Full variable domain (outside the CDR3, taken from reference TRBV7-3 and TRBJ2-1): GAGVSQTPSNKVTEKGKYVELRCDPISGHTALYWYRQSLGQGPEFLIYFQGTGAADDSGLPNDRFFAVRPEGSVSTLKIQRTERGDSAVYLCASSKAGTGFNEQFFGPGTRLTVL.

CDR3 nucleotide sequence: TGCAGTGCCCTCCGGGGGTACGAGCAGTACTTC. This gives the protein CSALRGYEQYF. The chain joins TRBV20-1 to TRBJ2-7, with a weak D call TRBD2 (6 bases). Germline loops: CDR1 DFQATT, CDR2 SNEGSKA (reference sequence). This CDR3 spans 11 amino acids. Deletions cut 6 bases from V and 4 bases from J, with 10 bases between.

The chain uses TRBV28 and TRBJ1-2, with D perhaps matching TRBD1 (5 bases). Germline CDR1 MDHEN, CDR2 SYDVKM. This CDR3 is 16 amino acids long. Trimming removed 5 bases at V and 1 base at J, with 17 bases between. As DNA, the CDR3 is TGTGCCAGCAGTAGGGAGGGACGAATCATTAACTATGGCTACACCTTC. It translates to CASSREGRIINYGYTF.

The chain combines TRBV20-1 with TRBJ2-5; D is unclear. CDR3 length: 11 residues. The germline V and J ends were trimmed by 6 bases and 1 base, with 6 bases remaining between them. Looked up from germline, CDR1 is DFQATT and CDR2 is SNEGSKA (reference sequence). CDR3 loop: CSATSQETQYF. The CDR3 DNA follows: TGCAGTGCCACAAGCCAAGAGACCCAGTACTTC.

This rearrangement joins TRBV7-8 to TRBJ2-7, with 12 bases matching TRBD1. This CDR3 spans 15 amino acids. The junction had 8 bases not matched to a gene; V was cut back by 6 bases and J by 5 bases. Looked up from germline, CDR1 is SGHVS and CDR2 is FQNEAQ. The CDR3 reads CASRRDRGPKDEQYF. The CDR3 DNA follows: TGTGCCAGCAGGAGGGACAGGGGGCCCAAGGACGAGCAGTACTTC.

V and J are TRBV7-8 and TRBJ2-7; TRBD1 is a possible D gene (5 bases). This CDR3 comprises 13 residues. The V gene lost 5 bases and the J gene lost 6 bases, with 14 bases spanning the gap. Germline V gives CDR1 SGHVS, CDR2 FQNEAQ. In nucleotides, the CDR3 is TGTGCCAGCAGCCTAAATAGGGGCGTCGAGCAGTACTTC. It encodes CASSLNRGVEQYF.

The chain uses TRBV7-8 and TRBJ2-7; 8 positions agree with TRBD1. The CDR3 consists of 16 residues. Unmatched junction bases numbered 9, after V lost 4 bases and J lost 1 base. Germline CDR1 SGHVS, CDR2 FQNEAQ. The CDR3 DNA reads as TGTGCCAGCAGCTCCAGGGACAGGAGGACGTCCTACGAGCAGTACTTC. It codes for CASSSRDRRTSYEQYF.

The V and J genes are TRBV6-1 and TRBJ2-7; the D gene could be TRBD1 or TRBD2 (5 bases each). This CDR3 spans 14 amino acids. Trimming cost V 0 bases and J 5 bases, with 11 bases left between them. The germline CDR1 and CDR2 sequences are MNHNS and SASEGT. CDR3 nucleotides: TGTGCCAGCAGTGAAGCGGCAGGGACCCACGAGCAGTACTTC. Translation gives CASSEAAGTHEQYF.

This chain links TRBV9 with TRBJ1-2, with 8 bases that match TRBD1. This CDR3 is built from 14 residues. Trimming at V came to 3 bases and at J to 4 bases, leaving 5 bases not matched to a gene. CDR1 is SGDLS and CDR2 is YYNGEE in the germline V gene. The CDR3 bases are TGTGCCAGCAGCGACGGACAGGGCCTCTATGGCTACACCTTC. This translates into CASSDGQGLYGYTF.

The chain carries TRBV10-1 and TRBJ1-1; D is perhaps TRBD1 (6 bases). This CDR3 region has 13 residues. V lost 5 bases and J 10 bases, leaving 17 bases between the germline ends. Germline-derived CDR1 and CDR2 are WNHNN and SYGVQD (reference sequence). The CDR3 DNA follows: TGCGCCAGCAGTCCTCGGACAGACGCTATAGCTTTCTTT. This translates into CASSPRTDAIAFF.

The V and J genes are TRBV5-6 and TRBJ2-2; TRBD1 matches at 8 bases. The V and J ends lost 4 bases and 4 bases, in that order; junction bases with no gene match: 9. The CDR3 is 16 amino acids. The germline CDR1 and CDR2 sequences are SGHDT and YYEEEE. The CDR3: CASSPDRARGTGELFF. CDR3 bases: TGTGCCAGCAGCCCGGACAGGGCTAGGGGCACCGGGGAGCTGTTTTTT.

The V call is TRBV7-9, the J call TRBJ1-1, with D maybe TRBD1 (5 bases). Trimming cost V 1 base and J 4 bases, with 13 bases left between them. Germline CDR1 and CDR2: SEHNR and FQNEAQ (reference sequence). The CDR3 totals 15 residues. The CDR3 region has the DNA TGTGCCAGCAGCTTAGTGGCTTCTGGGGGCACTGAAGCTTTCTTT. This gives the protein CASSLVASGGTEAFF.